Below, one TCR beta chain is given with its context. These data are taken from a study of T cells after posttransplantation cyclophosphamide. TCRdb keeps only in-frame clones here, not all; method: immunoSEQ multiplex PCR. This sample has approximately 15,000 clones, with 70% to 90% found just once. Controls had myeloablative marrow grafts with methotrexate and calcineurin inhibitor, sampled at 1 year. This CDR3 region has 16 residues. Germline V gene data show CDR1 as SGHTA and CDR2 as FQGNSA. V was clipped by 1 base and J by 6 bases; unmatched bases: 5. Sequences were derived from PBMCs, sampled 441 days after allogeneic stem cell transplant with calcineurin inhibitor and methotrexate. The J gene is TRBJ2-1, the V gene TRBV7-2, with 11 bases fitting TRBD2. This receptor was identified in a male patient in his thirties who received an allogeneic stem cell transplant from an unrelated donor, was CMV-positive, and had acute and chronic GVHD. Some T cells may be transferred from the graft donor. CDR3 protein: CASSLDSGGGPNEQFF. Written as DNA, the CDR3 is TGTGCCAGCAGCTTAGATAGCGGGGGGGGCCCCAATGAGCAGTTCTTC.